This passage covers 3 T cell receptor beta chains from one sample sequenced in a study of cytomegalovirus exposure and HLA in healthy donors. PCR amplification relied on 60 Vbeta primers (plus 13 Jbeta primers). Libraries were prepared by immunoSEQ multiplex PCR; TCRdb keeps only in-frame clonotypes and omits some of them. The sample comprises some 130,000 clones, about 75% of which are singletons, and 6.5% to 9% rests with the top ten. Sequenced material: PBMCs. The receptors stem from a young man in good health and CMV-seronegative.

This clone occurred a few times. The chain uses TRBV2 and TRBJ1-2, with 12 nucleotides matching TRBD1. V was clipped by 3 bases and J by 3 bases; unmatched bases: 2. CDR3 length: 15 amino acids. Germline CDR1 is SNHLY and CDR2 is FYNNEI. This CDR3 is CASSDGTGGDYGYTF. The DNA for the CDR3 is TGTGCCAGCAGTGATGGGACAGGGGGCGACTATGGCTACACCTTC.

The chain combines TRBV7-9 with TRBJ2-1; possibly TRBD1 for D (5 bases). V lost 8 bases to trimming and J lost 6 bases, with 14 bases between them. The germline V gene encodes CDR1 SEHNR and CDR2 FQNEAQ (reference sequence). The CDR3 contains 13 residues. CDR3 bases: TGTGCCAGCTTTGCGGTAGGGGTCAATGAGCAGTTCTTC. It encodes CASFAVGVNEQFF. The entire variable domain, with the rest obtained from reference TRBV7-9 and TRBJ2-1, is as follows: DTGVSQNPRHKITKRGQNVTFRCDPISEHNRLYWYRQTLGQGPEFLTYFQNEAQLEKSRLLSDRFSAERPKGSFSTLEIQRTEQGDSAMYLCASFAVGVNEQFFGPGTRLTVL.

V and J are TRBV27 and TRBJ2-3; no clear D gene. Trimming left V 5 bases short and J 4 bases short, with 4 bases between. The CDR3 is made up of 11 amino acids. The germline V gene has CDR1 MNHEY and CDR2 SMNVEV (reference sequence). This CDR3 reads CASSLADTQYF. As DNA, the CDR3 is TGTGCCAGCAGTCTCGCAGATACGCAGTATTTT.